These 7 T cell receptor beta chains were sequenced from one sample in a study of cytomegalovirus exposure and HLA in healthy donors (dated by TCRdb to about 2017). The library was generated by the immunoSEQ multiplex PCR assay. The multiplex PCR relied on a mix of 60 forward primers for TCR Vbeta segments and 13 reverse primers for TCR Jbeta segments. TCRdb holds this immuneACCESS table with in-frame rearrangements only. Some clones are missing; in checked studies, unresolved V genes explain under half, and the rest has no known cause. The sample's table covers some 130,000 clones. The ten largest account for roughly 1.7% of the sample. What was sequenced was PBMCs. The receptors were gathered from a man between 18 and 29 years old in good health and CMV-seronegative.

The rearrangement links TRBV19 to TRBJ1-6; 10 nucleotides match TRBD1. This CDR3 spans 14 amino acids. The trim removed 5 bases at V and 10 bases at J, leaving 5 bases unmatched. CDR1 and CDR2 from the germline V gene are LNHDA and SQIVND (reference sequence). The CDR3: CASSGTGVKSPLHF. The CDR3 DNA reads as TGTGCCAGTAGTGGGACAGGGGTTAAGTCACCCCTCCACTTT.

As regards this clone: In the same sample, other DNA sequences code for this CDR3. This chain uses TRBV9 with TRBJ2-7; D might be TRBD1 (5 bases). CDR1 is SGDLS, CDR2 YYNGEE, per germline. The CDR3 runs 14 residues. Trimming took off 2 bases at V and 1 base at J, with 10 bases between the two ends. In DNA form, the CDR3 reads TGTGCCAGCAGCGTTACCTCAGGGTCCTACGAGCAGTACTTC. It codes for CASSVTSGSYEQYF.

The chain employs TRBV19 and TRBJ2-6, with D unresolved. The CDR3 length is 15 residues. V lost 0 bases, J lost 1 base, and 4 bases lay in between. Germline CDR1 is LNHDA and CDR2 is SQIVND (reference sequence). DNA for the CDR3: TGTGCCAGTAGTATAGATCGTTCTGGGGCCAACGTCCTGACTTTC. Residues: CASSIDRSGANVLTF.

The chain has TRBV19 and TRBJ1-5, with D possibly being TRBD1 (6 bases). The germline V gene has CDR1 LNHDA and CDR2 SQIVND (reference sequence). Trimming stripped 6 bases from V and 0 bases from J, with 12 bases between. This CDR3 contains 15 residues. CDR3 protein: CASRARGYSNQPQHF. CDR3 nucleotides: TGTGCCAGTAGGGCGAGGGGGTATAGCAATCAGCCCCAGCATTTT.

The rearrangement links TRBV28 to TRBJ2-2; D remains ambiguous. In germline, CDR1 is MDHEN, CDR2 SYDVKM. V lost 3 bases and J lost 4, with 18 bases in between. CDR3 length equals 17 residues. CDR3 sequence: CASSFLTSYSSTGELFF. For the CDR3, the DNA is TGTGCCAGCAGTTTCCTCACCTCTTATAGTAGCACCGGGGAGCTGTTTTTT.

The chain combines TRBV5-1 with TRBJ2-1; 8 nucleotides align to TRBD1. This CDR3 spans 13 amino acids. After removal of 5 bases from V and 14 bases from J, the junction contained 12 bases not matched to a gene. Germline lookup yields CDR1 SGHRS and CDR2 YFSETQ. This chain's CDR3 is CASRRGTGEGKFF. The CDR3 DNA is TGCGCCAGCAGGCGTGGGACAGGTGAGGGGAAGTTCTTC. Full variable domain (rest looked up from reference TRBV5-1 and TRBJ2-1): KAGVTQTPRYLIKTRGQQVTLSCSPISGHRSVSWYQQTPGQGLQFLFEYFSETQRNKGNFPGRFSGRQFSNSRSEMNVSTLELGDSALYLCASRRGTGEGKFFGPGTRLTVL.

The rearrangement links TRBV28 to TRBJ1-2; 8 nucleotides agree with TRBD1. The CDR3 length is 16 residues. V dropped 4 bases and J dropped 7; count of bases not matched to a gene: 14. CDR1 MDHEN and CDR2 SYDVKM come from the germline V gene. CDR3 residues: CASSSSDRAEVSGYTF. The DNA for the CDR3 is TGTGCCAGCAGTTCCTCGGACAGGGCGGAAGTTAGTGGCTACACCTTC.